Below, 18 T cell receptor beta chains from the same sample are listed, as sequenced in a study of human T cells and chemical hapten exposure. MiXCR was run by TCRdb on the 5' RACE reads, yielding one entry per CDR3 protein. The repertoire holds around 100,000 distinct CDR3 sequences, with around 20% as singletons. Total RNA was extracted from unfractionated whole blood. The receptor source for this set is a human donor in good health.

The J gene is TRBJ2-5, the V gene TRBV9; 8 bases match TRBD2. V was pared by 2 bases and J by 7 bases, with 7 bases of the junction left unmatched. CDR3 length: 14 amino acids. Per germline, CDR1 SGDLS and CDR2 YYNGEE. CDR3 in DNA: TGTGCCAGCAGCGTGGAGAGCGGGAGAGGGACCCAGTACTTC. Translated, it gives CASSVESGRGTQYF.

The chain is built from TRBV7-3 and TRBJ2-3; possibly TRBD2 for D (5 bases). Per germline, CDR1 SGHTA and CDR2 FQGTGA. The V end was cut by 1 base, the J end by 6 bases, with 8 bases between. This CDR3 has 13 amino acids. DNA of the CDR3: TGTGCCAGCAGCTTAAGGAGGAGGGATACGCAGTATTTT. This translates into CASSLRRRDTQYF.

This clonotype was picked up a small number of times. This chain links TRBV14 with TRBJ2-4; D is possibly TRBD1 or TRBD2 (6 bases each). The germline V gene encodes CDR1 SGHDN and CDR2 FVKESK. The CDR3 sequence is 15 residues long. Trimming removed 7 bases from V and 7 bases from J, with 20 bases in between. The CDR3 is CASNSKGGQGNIQYF. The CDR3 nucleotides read TGTGCCAGCAACTCCAAGGGGGGCCAAGGGAACATTCAGTACTTC.

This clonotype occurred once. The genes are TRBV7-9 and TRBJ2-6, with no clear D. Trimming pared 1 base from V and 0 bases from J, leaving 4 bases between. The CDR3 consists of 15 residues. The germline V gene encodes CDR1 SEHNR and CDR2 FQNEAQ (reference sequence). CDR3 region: CASSLGTSGANVLTF. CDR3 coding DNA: TGTGCCAGCAGCTTAGGAACCTCTGGGGCCAACGTCCTGACTTTC.

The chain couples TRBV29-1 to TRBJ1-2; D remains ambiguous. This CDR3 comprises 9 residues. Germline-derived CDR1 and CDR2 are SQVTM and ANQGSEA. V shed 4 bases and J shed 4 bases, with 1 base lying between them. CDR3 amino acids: CSVAYGYTF. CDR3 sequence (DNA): TGCAGCGTTGCCTATGGCTACACCTTC.

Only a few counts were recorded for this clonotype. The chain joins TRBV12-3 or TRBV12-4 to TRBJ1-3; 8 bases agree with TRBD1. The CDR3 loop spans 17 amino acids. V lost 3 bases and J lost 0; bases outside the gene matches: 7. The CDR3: CASSFADRVFSGNTIYF. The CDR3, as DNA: TGTGCCAGCAGTTTTGCGGACAGGGTATTCTCTGGAAACACCATATATTTT.

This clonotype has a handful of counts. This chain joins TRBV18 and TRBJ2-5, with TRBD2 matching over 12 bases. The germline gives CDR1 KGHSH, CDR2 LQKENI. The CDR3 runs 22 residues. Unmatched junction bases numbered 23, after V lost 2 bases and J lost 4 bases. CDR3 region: CASSPRSFRDTFTSGRRETQYF. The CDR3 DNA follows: TGTGCCAGCTCACCAAGAAGCTTTCGGGACACGTTTACTAGCGGGAGGAGAGAGACCCAGTACTTC.

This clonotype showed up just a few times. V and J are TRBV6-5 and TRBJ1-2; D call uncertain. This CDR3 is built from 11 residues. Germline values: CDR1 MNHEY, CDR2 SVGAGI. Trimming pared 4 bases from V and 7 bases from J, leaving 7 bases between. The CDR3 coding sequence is TGTGCCAGCAGTTCTGGGTTTGGCTACACCTTC. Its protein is CASSSGFGYTF.

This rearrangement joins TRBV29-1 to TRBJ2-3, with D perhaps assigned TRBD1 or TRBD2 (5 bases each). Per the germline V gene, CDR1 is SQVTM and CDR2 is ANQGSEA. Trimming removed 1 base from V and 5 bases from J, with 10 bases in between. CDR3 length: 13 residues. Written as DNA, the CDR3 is TGCAGCGTTGAAGGGGGACGTGGAGATACGCAGTATTTT. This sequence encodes CSVEGGRGDTQYF.

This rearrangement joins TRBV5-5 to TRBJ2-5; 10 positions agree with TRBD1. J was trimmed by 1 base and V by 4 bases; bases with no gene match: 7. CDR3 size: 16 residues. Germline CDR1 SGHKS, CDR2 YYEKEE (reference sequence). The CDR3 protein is CASSIGQGGGQETQYF. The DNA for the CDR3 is TGTGCCAGCAGCATTGGACAGGGGGGGGGCCAAGAGACCCAGTACTTC.

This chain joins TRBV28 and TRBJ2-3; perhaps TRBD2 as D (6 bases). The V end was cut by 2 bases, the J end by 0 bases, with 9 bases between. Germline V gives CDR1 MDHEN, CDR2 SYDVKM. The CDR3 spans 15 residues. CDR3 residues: CASSLVAASTDTQYF. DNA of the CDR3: TGTGCCAGCAGTTTAGTAGCGGCCAGCACAGATACGCAGTATTTT.

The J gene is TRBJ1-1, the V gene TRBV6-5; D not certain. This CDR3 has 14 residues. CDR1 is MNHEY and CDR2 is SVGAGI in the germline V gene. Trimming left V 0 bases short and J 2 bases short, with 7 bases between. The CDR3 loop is CASSYSTDNTEAFF. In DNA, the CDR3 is TGTGCCAGCAGTTACTCAACAGACAACACTGAAGCTTTCTTT.

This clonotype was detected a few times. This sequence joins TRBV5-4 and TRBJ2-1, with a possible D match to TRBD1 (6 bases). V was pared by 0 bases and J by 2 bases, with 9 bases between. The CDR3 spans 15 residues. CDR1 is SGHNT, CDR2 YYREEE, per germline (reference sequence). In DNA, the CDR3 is TGTGCCAGCAGCTTGGACAGGGTGGCCTACAATGAGCAGTTCTTC. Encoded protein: CASSLDRVAYNEQFF.

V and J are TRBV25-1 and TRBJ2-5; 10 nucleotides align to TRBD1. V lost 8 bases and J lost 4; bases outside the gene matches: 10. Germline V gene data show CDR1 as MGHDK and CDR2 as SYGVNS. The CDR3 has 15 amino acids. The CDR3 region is CASSNPGTGVETQYF. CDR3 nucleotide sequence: TGTGCCAGCTCCAACCCCGGGACAGGGGTAGAGACCCAGTACTTC.

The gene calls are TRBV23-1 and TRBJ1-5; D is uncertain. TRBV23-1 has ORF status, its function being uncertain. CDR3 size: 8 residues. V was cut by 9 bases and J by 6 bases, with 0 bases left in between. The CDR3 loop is CASQPQHF. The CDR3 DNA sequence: TGCGCCAGTCAGCCCCAGCATTTT.

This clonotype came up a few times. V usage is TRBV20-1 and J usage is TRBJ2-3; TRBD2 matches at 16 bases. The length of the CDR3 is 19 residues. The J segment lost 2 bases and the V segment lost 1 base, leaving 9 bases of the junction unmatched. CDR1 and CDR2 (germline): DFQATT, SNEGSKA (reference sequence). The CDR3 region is CSARVGLAGGFSSTDTQYF. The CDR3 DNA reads TGCAGTGCTAGAGTGGGACTAGCGGGAGGGTTTTCTTCCACAGATACGCAGTATTTT.

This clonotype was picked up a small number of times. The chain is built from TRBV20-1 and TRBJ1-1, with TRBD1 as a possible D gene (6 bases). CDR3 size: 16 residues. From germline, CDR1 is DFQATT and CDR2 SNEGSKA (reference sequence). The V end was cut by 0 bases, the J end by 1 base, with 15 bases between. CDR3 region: CSARDRIRGQNTEAFF. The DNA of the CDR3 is TGCAGTGCTAGAGATCGAATCCGGGGACAGAACACTGAAGCTTTCTTT.

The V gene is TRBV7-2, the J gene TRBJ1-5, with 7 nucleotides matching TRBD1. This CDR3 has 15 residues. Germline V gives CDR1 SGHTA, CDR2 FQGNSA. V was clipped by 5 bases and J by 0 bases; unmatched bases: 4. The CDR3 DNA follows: TGTGCCAGCAGCAAACAGGGGCTTAGCAATCAGCCCCAGCATTTT. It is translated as CASSKQGLSNQPQHF.